The present entry profiles one TCR beta chain with its context. Its antigen is still unknown. No qualities accompany the bases; no much larger clone lies one base away. This specimen belongs to a study of blood T cells in healthy people across ages (dated by TCRdb to between 2015 and 2017). With regard to the full study: In model experiments, template switching captured roughly one uniquely barcoded TCR beta cDNA molecule for every two T cells. To track age-related changes in TCR beta repertoire diversity, the study relied on deep sequencing normalized with unique cDNA molecular identifiers. To avoid experimental bias, donors of different ages were distributed randomly across sequencing lanes. Two additional independent replicas of 1 million unique cDNA reads from the same blood draw were analyzed for two donors (one aged 18 to 30 and one aged 80 or older). Four age groups were formed from the donors: young (average approximately 15 years), middle-aged (around 37), aged (62) and long-lived (more than 75). Paper-wide results and their limitations: The long-lived group showed more naive CD4+ T cells, fewer expanded clones and increased TCR diversity than the aged group, suggesting age selection. Observed TCR beta diversity per million T cells fell roughly linearly with age, and a significant reduction was already apparent by age roughly 41. Because profiling used bulk unsorted PBMCs, naive and antigen-experienced compartments could not be compared conclusively. Because the CMV infection status of the donors was unknown, age-related changes in expanded clonotypes may potentially have been confounded. Estimates of total diversity from one million sequenced T cells were regarded as lower bounds and underestimates. There was a strong correlation between observed TCR beta diversity and the percentage of naive T cells measured by flow cytometry.

Donors were under 40 systemically healthy Caucasian individuals from Russia aged 6 to 90 years. Each donor gave ten milliliters of peripheral blood, collected into EDTA-treated Vacutainer tubes. PBMCs were isolated by Ficoll-Paque density-gradient centrifugation, with at least 7 million obtained per sample. Total RNA was extracted from PBMCs with Trizol reagent, with at least 5 micrograms obtained per sample. Naive CD45RAhigh/CD27high T cell percentages were measured by flow cytometry on a PBMC aliquot from every donor. Library preparation employed 5' RACE. TCRdb names Illumina HiSeq 2500 as the instrument used. The second PCR ran for roughly 7 to 11 cycles and used a J-beta primer mix along with a sample-barcoded 5' primer. Each TCR beta cDNA molecule received a unique molecular identifier from a template-switch 5' adaptor carrying 12 random nucleotides. Each sample yielded at least 3 million CDR3-containing paired-end reads. The Mint cDNA synthesis kit, primed by a TRBC-specific oligonucleotide, was used to synthesize first-strand cDNA from all RNA. Following uracil-DNA glycosylase treatment, a first 18-cycle PCR with universal primers M1SS and BC2_uni_R was performed on all cDNA. The study's own analysis went as follows. For normalization, 1 million high-quality reads were randomly selected from each sample, with every read carrying a distinct molecular identifier. Instead of being binned into consensus sequences, reads with shared molecular identifiers were discarded. MiTCR, set to a Q25 quality threshold and the strictest error-elimination algorithm, was used for CDR3 identification, clonotype clustering and error correction. A nonparametric unseen species model using Euler transformation provided a lower-bound estimate of total TCR beta diversity. TCRdb trimmed the raw reads at Q25, called clones with MiXCR and kept productive beta chains. Every entry covers one CDR3 protein and lists the most common genes and DNA from its rows. These V and J calls derive from TCRdb rather than the authors' analysis. In this sample the table shows approximately 800,000 distinct CDR3 sequences, less than 60% of which occur a single time. The ten top clones hold around 18% of the sample.

The CDR3, from cysteine to phenylalanine, totals 11 residues. Just the 33-base CDR3 DNA is kept, in frame starting at base 1. V drops 2 bases and J drops 12 bases, leaving 11 bases in between. Per the germline V gene (reference sequence), LGHDT is the CDR1 and YNNKEL is the CDR2. The chain was built from TRBV3-1 and TRBJ2-7; TRBD2 might be the D gene, on 5 matching bases. This clonotype was obtained from a man aged 80 or over in good health. Sequenced material: blood. The DNA is as follows: TGTGCCAGCAGCCAAAAACTCGAGGGGTACTTC. Translated, this gives CASSQKLEGYF.